This T cell receptor (beta chain) appears in the sequencing data of a study of shared clonotypes between healthy human individuals. Study observations and caveats: Sequencing depth was expected to affect clonotype sharing among donors. Generally, naive subsets came out with larger estimated richness than memory subsets.

This table comes from immunoSEQ multiplex PCR, and its TCRdb copy is limited to in-frame clones, with some not included. Counted here are millions of clones, about 93% occurring once; the ten biggest clones make up roughly 1.8%. This clone was seen only once. Its antigen is as yet unknown. The CDR3 spans 15 residues. Germline CDR1 LNHDA, CDR2 SQIVND (reference sequence). The J segment lost 4 bases and the V segment lost 10 bases, leaving 8 bases of the junction unmatched. CD8 cells regarded as naive lacked CD45RO, were positively chosen for CCR7, and omitted terminally differentiated effector memory CD45RA+ cells. All of the donors resided in Nashville, Tennessee, and each was a Caucasian adult.

This clonotype was sampled from a man in his late teens or twenties in good health. Some clones in this sample may be carry-over from other donors' samples. Sequencing used naive CD8+ T cells from PBMCs. V gene TRBV19 combines with J gene TRBJ2-2, with 11 positions matching TRBD1. CDR3 loop: CATNRDRGSTGELFF. CDR3 sequence (DNA): TGTGCCACCAACCGGGACAGGGGGAGCACCGGGGAGCTGTTTTTT.